This T cell receptor beta chain was recorded in a study of blood T cell repertoires in COVID-19. Across the whole study: From T cells, B-cell-depleted T cells, or PBMCs came the material, which was cDNA or gDNA.

Clones were read by immunoSEQ multiplex PCR, and TCRdb kept only the in-frame ones, dropping some. The table shows 150,000 or so clones, with approximately 70% occurring only once. This CDR3 comprises 18 residues. The ends lost 6 bases at V and 4 bases at J; junction bases unmatched: 17. Germline V CDR1 and CDR2: KGHSH, LQKENI. This clone was observed once. This clonotype was obtained from an older woman with acute or convalescent COVID-19. Sequencing was done on a sample of peripheral blood. The chain combines TRBV18 with TRBJ1-3, with TRBD1 matching 8 bases. Here the CDR3 DNA reads TGTGCCAGCTCCCCCAGTTCAGTCGCTGGGACAGGAGGAAACACCATATATTTT. It translates to CASSPSSVAGTGGNTIYF.